Given below is one T cell receptor beta chain in context. This clone was observed a single time. What antigen it recognizes has not been identified. Base qualities were left out, and no much larger clone turns up one base away. This sample is drawn from a study of shared clonotypes between healthy human individuals (TCRdb year 2020). The study in broad terms: Three men and a couple of women, aged 18 to 49 years, made up the cohort. Between about 0.8 and 9 billion PBMCs per donor were obtained by leukapheresis. Different laboratories and diverse techniques were used to prepare libraries and sequence TCR repertoires, to increase sequencing depth and limit assay-specific biases. Blood TCR repertoires of roughly five healthy adults were deeply sequenced to estimate repertoire size and the extent of clonotype sharing between individuals. For each donor, CD4 naive and CD4 memory were each run on three plates, CD8 naive on two plates, and CD8 memory on one plate.

Using the deep immunoSEQ assay, multiplex PCR amplified TCR CDR3 regions from genomic DNA. For each cell subset, the extracted genomic DNA was distributed evenly across all wells of several immunoSEQ 96-well plates, and each plate served as one replicate. For sorted subsets, each replicate PCR was loaded with around 200 ng genomic DNA, equivalent to 30,000 or so T cell genomes. Purified libraries were measured with a Qubit 3.0 fluorometer, size-checked on a Bioanalyzer 2100, and measured again with the KAPA Library Quantification kit. Every immunoSEQ 96-well plate was sequenced on a dedicated single-read 150-cycle Illumina NextSeq 550 flow cell. The study's processing was this. Because only junctional sequences without quality scores were contained in the immunoSEQ output, filtering matching that applied to full-length reads could not be performed. To assign V/J genes and CDR3, sequences were annotated using PyIR, a Python wrapper for IgBLAST v1.9, with IMGT germline references. Reads were removed for weak V/J assignments (E-value above 1e-6), missing CDR3, stop codons, out-of-frame junctions, or ambiguous translated residues. V3J clonotypes were defined as sequences sharing the same inferred V gene, J gene, and CDR3 amino acid sequence. Percentage overlap between repertoires was calculated by dividing the number of shared unique clonotypes by the size of the smaller repertoire. RTK rarefaction, the Chao1 estimator, and Recon v2.1 estimates of unobserved clonotypes were used to assess repertoire richness. Generation probabilities were computed with OLGA for all TCRbeta clonotypes obtained by the gDNA method from several donors. The table comes from immuneACCESS by way of TCRdb, which keeps in-frame sequences with V and J called. Part of the clones is missing from these tables; in studies checked, under half for an unresolved V gene and the rest for unknown reasons. The V and J calls and clone size come from that table; D and trimming were worked out from the DNA. The sample profile shows around 700,000 clones; more than 70% of them were found once. The ten largest clones add up to about 2% of the sample.

Beyond this particular receptor, the publication reports: Sharing across several donors was observed for roughly 5.4% of naive CD4, over 3% of naive CD8, 2% to 2.5% of memory CD4, and around 0.42% of memory CD8 clonotypes. Sampling was limited to blood, and TCR repertoires in tissue likely differ from TCR repertoires in blood. Based on pairwise subsampling, the degree of clonotype sharing among donors was expected to be affected by sequencing depth. Rarefaction of sorted-subset datasets indicated incomplete sequencing despite the large sequencing depth. Compared with non-shared clonotypes, the clonotypes found in all four sorted-subset donors had higher generation probabilities. Naive subsets generally had larger estimated clonotype richness than memory subsets. The genetic and exposure-history diversity represented was limited by the small number of donors.

V lost 2 bases and J lost 6 bases; the stretch between them is 14 bases long. The CDR3 measures 14 amino acids from cysteine to phenylalanine. Only the CDR3 portion is preserved as DNA: 42 bases, with reading frame beginning at the first base. CDR1 is given as SGHRS and CDR2 as YFSETQ, both from the germline V gene. Donors were healthy HIV-negative adults with no recently reported acute infections or vaccinations. Every donor was a Caucasian adult living in Nashville, Tennessee, USA. Magnetic negative selection was used to enrich CD4+ T cells, after which naive cells were positively selected on CD45RA and the negative fraction became the memory subset. Blood was obtained by leukapheresis, after which PBMCs were separated by Ficoll-Histopaque density gradient centrifugation and cryopreserved in liquid nitrogen vapor phase. Analytical flow cytometry was used to check the purity and quantity of every magnetically sorted T cell population. Genomic DNA was isolated from each sorted fraction and quantified by UV absorbance on a Nanodrop 2000c.

The sequence links TRBV5-1 to TRBJ1-1, and possibly TRBD1, on 6 matching bases. The origin of this receptor is a woman aged 30 to 39 in good health. Sequencing used memory CD4+ T cells sorted from blood. This specimen's cell subset or site label, interpreted: CD45RA-negative fraction. The bases read TGCGCCAGCAGCTTTCTCGGGTCAGGGGCTGAAGCTTTCTTT. This translates into CASSFLGSGAEAFF.